The T cell receptor beta chain under discussion was sequenced for a study of Graves' ophthalmopathy and Graves' hyperthyroidism. J was trimmed by 5 bases and V by 4 bases; bases with no gene match: 6. This CDR3 contains 14 residues. Per germline, CDR1 SNHLY and CDR2 FYNNEI. Ten or more counts support this clonotype. Amplifying from RNA transcripts, the study obtained TCR beta CDR3 regions. Following a first-round RT-PCR that used HTBI primers, a second-round multiplex PCR was carried out. One entry per CDR3 protein, called by TCRdb with MiXCR from the multiplex PCR reads. The table has nearly 400,000 distinct CDR3 sequences, approximately 20% seen once.

This TCR derives from a woman under 30 with Graves' ophthalmopathy. The chain uses TRBV2 and TRBJ2-5; 8 nucleotides match TRBD2. Sequencing input: peripheral blood. The CDR3 reads CASSGLTSGETQYF. CDR3 nucleotide sequence: TGTGCCAGCAGTGGCCTTACTAGCGGCGAGACCCAGTACTTC.